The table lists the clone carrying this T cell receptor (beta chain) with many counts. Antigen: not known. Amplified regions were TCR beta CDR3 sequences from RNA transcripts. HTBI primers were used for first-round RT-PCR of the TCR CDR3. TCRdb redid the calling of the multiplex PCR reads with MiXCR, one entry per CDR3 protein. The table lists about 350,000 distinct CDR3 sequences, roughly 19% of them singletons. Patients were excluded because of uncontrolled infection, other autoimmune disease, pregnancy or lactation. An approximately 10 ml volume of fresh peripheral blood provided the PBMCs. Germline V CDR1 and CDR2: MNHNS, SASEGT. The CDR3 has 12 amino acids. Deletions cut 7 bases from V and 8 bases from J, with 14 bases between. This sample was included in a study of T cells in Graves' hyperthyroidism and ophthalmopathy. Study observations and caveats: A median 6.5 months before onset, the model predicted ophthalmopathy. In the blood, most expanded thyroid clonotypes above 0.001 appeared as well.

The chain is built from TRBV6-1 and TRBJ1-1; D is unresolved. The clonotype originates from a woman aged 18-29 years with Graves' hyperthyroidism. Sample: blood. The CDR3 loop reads CASKAGFEEAFF. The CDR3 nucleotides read TGTGCCAGCAAGGCGGGGTTCGAGGAAGCTTTCTTT.